This is a list of T cell receptor beta chains from one sample in a study of tumor-infiltrating lymphocytes in primary liver carcinoma. TCRdb ran MiXCR on the multiplex PCR reads and lists one entry per CDR3 protein. The table shows some 180,000 distinct CDR3 sequences, with about 60% occurring only once. Sequencing was carried out using peripheral blood. Receptors were obtained from a man between 40 and 49 years old with primary liver carcinoma and hepatitis B virus infection. CDR3s include the opening cysteine and the closing phenylalanine or tryptophan. D genes are given only for firm matches. Some rows have no size entry. The others give once, few or many, or a class for an expanded clone.

clone_size,d_call,j_call,v_call,cdr3_nt,cdr3_aa
NA,TRBD2,TRBJ2-1,TRBV7-9,TGTGCCAGCAGCCCCCCGACTAGCGGGAGTGTATATGAGCAGTTCTTC,CASSPPTSGSVYEQFF
few,NA,TRBJ1-6,TRBV6-1,TGTGCCAGCGGGCAGCAGTATAATTCACCCCTCCACTTT,CASGQQYNSPLHF
few,NA,TRBJ2-3,TRBV7-8,TGTGCCAGCACTCCGGCGGAGGGATGGGCCGATACGCAGTATTTT,CASTPAEGWADTQYF
NA,NA,TRBJ2-7,TRBV7-8,TGTGACAGCAGCTTAGAGATAAGCTCCCATGAGCAGTACTTC,CDSSLEISSHEQYF
few,NA,TRBJ1-4,TRBV29-1,TGCAGCGTTGCTGTCGTGCTGCCTAATGAAAAACTGTTTTTT,CSVAVVLPNEKLFF
NA,NA,TRBJ2-7,TRBV7-9,TGTGCCAGCAGTTGGGTGGGGACCTCCTACGAGCAGTACTTC,CASSWVGTSYEQYF
few,NA,TRBJ2-7,TRBV4-1,TGCGCCAGCAGCCAAGCTGCGACAGGCGAGCAGTACTTC,CASSQAATGEQYF
few,NA,TRBJ1-1,TRBV29-1,TGCAGCGTCCTAGGCGCGGCCTCCACTGAAGCTTTCTTT,CSVLGAASTEAFF
NA,NA,TRBJ2-5,TRBV6-1,TGTGCCAGCAGTGAAGGGGGAGGAGGAGAGAACCAGTACTTC,CASSEGGGGENQYF
NA,NA,TRBJ2-7,TRBV6-5,TGTGCCAGCAGCCCGACAGGCTTGGGCGAGCAGTACTTC,CASSPTGLGEQYF
NA,NA,TRBJ1-2,TRBV5-4,TGTGCCAGCAGCTCCAGCGACAGGCCAAATACGGGGGGCTACACCTTC,CASSSSDRPNTGGYTF
NA,TRBD2,TRBJ2-1,TRBV6-1,TGTGCCAGCAGTGAGACCCGGAGGACTAGTGGAGATGAGCAGTTCTTC,CASSETRRTSGDEQFF
NA,NA,TRBJ2-3,TRBV7-9,TGTGCCAGCAGCTACGGGGGGCCGACAGATACGCAGCGTTTT,CASSYGGPTDTQRF
few,NA,TRBJ2-7,TRBV12-3/TRBV12-4,TGTGCCAGCAGTCCCGGGGGCCTCTCCTATGAGCAGTACTTC,CASSPGGLSYEQYF
NA,TRBD2,TRBJ2-1,TRBV11-2,TGTGCCAGCGGCTTAGGGGGTTTGACTAGCGGGGGTGAGCAGTTCTTC,CASGLGGLTSGGEQFF
NA,NA,TRBJ2-1,TRBV6-2/TRBV6-3,TGTGCCAGCATGAAGGGGGGGGTGTACAATGAGCAGTTCTTC,CASMKGGVYNEQFF
many,NA,TRBJ1-5,TRBV11-2,TGTGCCAGCAGCACAAATCGGCCCCAGCATTTT,CASSTNRPQHF
NA,TRBD2,TRBJ2-7,TRBV11-2,TGTGCCAGCACCTCAGACAGGGGGCGGACTAGCGGGAGCTTCTACGGGCAGTACTTC,CASTSDRGRTSGSFYGQYF
NA,TRBD2,TRBJ2-1,TRBV10-2,TGCACCAGCAATCTAGCGGGAGGGCGGAATGAGCAGTTCTTC,CTSNLAGGRNEQFF
NA,NA,TRBJ2-3,TRBV30,TGTGCCTGGGGGACCAGCACAGATACGCAGTATTTT,CAWGTSTDTQYF
NA,TRBD2,TRBJ2-7,TRBV4-2,TGTGCCAGCAGCCAAGAACTAGCGGGAGTCTACGAGCAGTACTTC,CASSQELAGVYEQYF
few,TRBD1,TRBJ1-4,TRBV28,TGTGCCAGCGGACAGGAAAGTAATGAAAAACTGTTTTTT,CASGQESNEKLFF
few,NA,TRBJ2-1,TRBV13,TGTGCCAGCAGTTTAGCGGTCTACAATGAGCAGTTCTTC,CASSLAVYNEQFF
NA,NA,TRBJ2-3,TRBV5-4,TGTGCCAGCAGCTTGGTACAGGGTGCAGATACGCAGTATTTT,CASSLVQGADTQYF